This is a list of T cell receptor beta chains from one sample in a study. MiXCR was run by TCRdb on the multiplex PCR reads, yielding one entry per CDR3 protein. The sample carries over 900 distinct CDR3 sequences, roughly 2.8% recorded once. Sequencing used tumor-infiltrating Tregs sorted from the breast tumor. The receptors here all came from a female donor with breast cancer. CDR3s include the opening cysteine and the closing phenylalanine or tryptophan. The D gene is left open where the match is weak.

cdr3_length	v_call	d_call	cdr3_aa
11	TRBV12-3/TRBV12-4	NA	CASSHGVGYTF
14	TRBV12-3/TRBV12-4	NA	CASTTQATNYGYTF
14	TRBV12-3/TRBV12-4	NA	CASSLIPNNYGYTF
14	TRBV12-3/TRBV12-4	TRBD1	CASSPGQLNYGYTF
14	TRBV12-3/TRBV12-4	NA	CASSLGRAVGGYTF
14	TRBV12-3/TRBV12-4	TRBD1	CASSSSDRGDVYTF
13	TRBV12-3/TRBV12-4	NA	CASSFGTNYGYTF
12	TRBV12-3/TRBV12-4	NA	CASSLGYYGYTF
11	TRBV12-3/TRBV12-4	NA	CASSSRAGYTF
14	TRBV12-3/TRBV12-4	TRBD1	CASSLGDRDYGYTF
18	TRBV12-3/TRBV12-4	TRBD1	CASSFGQGSFRGYYGYTF
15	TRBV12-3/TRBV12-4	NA	CASSLSPGGNYGYTF
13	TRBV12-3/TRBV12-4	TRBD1	CASSLDRGYGYTF
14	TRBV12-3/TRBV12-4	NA	CASTLAQGSYGYTF
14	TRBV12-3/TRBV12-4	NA	CASSLQLTNYGYTF
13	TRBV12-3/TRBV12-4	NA	CASSLVARDGYTF
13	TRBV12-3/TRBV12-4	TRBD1	CASSSGQQYGYTF
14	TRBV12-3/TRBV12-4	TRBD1	CASSRDRRSYGYTF
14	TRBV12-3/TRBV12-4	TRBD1	CASRIRRDSYGYTF
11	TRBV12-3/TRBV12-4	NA	CASSFTYGYTF
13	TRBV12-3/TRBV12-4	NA	CASSFRVDYGYTF
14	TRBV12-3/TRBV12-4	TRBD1	CASSLSGWDSSYTF
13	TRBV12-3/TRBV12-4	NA	CASSEHEHYGYTF
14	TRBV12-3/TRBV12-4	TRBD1	CASSPDRENYGYTF
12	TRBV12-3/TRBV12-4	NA	CASSLLNYGYTF
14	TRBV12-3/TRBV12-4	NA	CASSSPGMAYGYTF
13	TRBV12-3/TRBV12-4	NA	CASSAREGIGYTF
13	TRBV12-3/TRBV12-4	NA	CASQFGGNYGYTF
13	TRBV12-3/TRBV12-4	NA	CASSLTGWDGYTF
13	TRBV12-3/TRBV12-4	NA	CASSFGPGIGYTF
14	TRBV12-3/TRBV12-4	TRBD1	CASGYGDRGYGYTF
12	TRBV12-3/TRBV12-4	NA	CASSRELYGYTF
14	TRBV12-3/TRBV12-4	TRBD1	CASSLVDRGSGYTF
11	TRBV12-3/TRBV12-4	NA	CASSSGIGYTF
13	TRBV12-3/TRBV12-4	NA	CASSLRGSYGYTF
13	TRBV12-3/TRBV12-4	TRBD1	CASRRTGDYGYTF
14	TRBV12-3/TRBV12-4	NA	CASSPGHLGRGYTF
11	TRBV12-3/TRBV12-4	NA	CASRQFYGYTF
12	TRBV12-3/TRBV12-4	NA	CASSPHLYGYTF
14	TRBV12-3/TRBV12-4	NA	CASSLGGTAYGYTF
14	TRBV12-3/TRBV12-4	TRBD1	CASSFGTGAGGYTF
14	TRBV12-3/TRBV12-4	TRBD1	CASSLWTGEGGYTF
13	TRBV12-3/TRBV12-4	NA	CASSLQGRGGYTF
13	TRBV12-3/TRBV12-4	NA	CASSLQGNYGYTF